A selection of T cell receptor beta chains follows, all from one sample in a study of blood T cell repertoires in COVID-19. The table came from immunoSEQ multiplex PCR; TCRdb's copy has only in-frame clones and leaves some out. The data show about 160,000 clones, approximately 87% seen once. Sequenced: PBMCs or T cells enriched from blood (not recorded which). These receptors were taken from a woman in her forties or fifties who had recovered from COVID-19. The CDR3 runs from the conserved cysteine through the conserved F or W. The D gene is left open where the match is weak. Size is omitted from some rows. Given values are once, few, many or a class for expanded clones.

TRBD2	TRBJ2-3	TRBV18	-	CASSPLGSGASTDTQYF	TGTGCCAGCTCACCCCTCGGGAGCGGGGCTAGCACAGATACGCAGTATTTT
TRBD1	TRBJ2-2	TRBV7-2	-	CASSFDGTGGTGELFF	TGTGCCAGCAGCTTCGATGGGACAGGGGGCACCGGGGAGCTGTTTTTT
TRBD1	TRBJ1-3	TRBV6-6	-	CASSHRGRNALSGNTIYF	TGTGCCAGCAGTCACAGGGGGCGAAATGCCCTCTCTGGAAACACCATATATTTT
-	TRBJ1-1	TRBV19	-	CATIVGGTLNTEAFF	TGTGCCACTATCGTGGGGGGGACTCTGAACACTGAAGCTTTCTTT
TRBD1	TRBJ1-5	TRBV18	-	CASSLNRGSDQPQHF	TGTGCCAGCTCACTGAACAGGGGGTCCGATCAGCCCCAGCATTTT
-	TRBJ1-1	TRBV20-1	few	CSEDRLTEAFF	TGCAGTGAAGACAGGCTCACTGAAGCTTTCTTT
TRBD2	TRBJ2-1	TRBV6-2/TRBV6-3	-	CASSYRAGGTHNEQFF	TGTGCCAGCAGTTACAGAGCGGGGGGGACTCACAATGAGCAGTTCTTC
TRBD2	TRBJ2-3	TRBV29-1	-	CSATFGLAGATDTQYF	TGCAGCGCGACTTTCGGACTAGCGGGGGCAACAGATACGCAGTATTTT
-	TRBJ1-2	TRBV6-2/TRBV6-3	-	CASSQTEIYGYTF	TGTGCCAGCAGTCAGACAGAGATCTATGGCTACACCTTC
TRBD1	TRBJ2-7	TRBV6-5	-	CASSLSRQGAYEQYF	TGTGCCAGCAGTTTGTCAAGACAGGGGGCCTACGAGCAGTACTTC
TRBD1	TRBJ2-7	TRBV7-2	-	CASGQGVRNEQYF	TGTGCCAGCGGTCAGGGGGTTCGGAACGAGCAGTACTTC
TRBD1	TRBJ1-5	TRBV4-1	-	CASSQEVTGDQPQHF	TGCGCCAGCAGCCAAGAAGTAACAGGGGATCAGCCCCAGCATTTT
TRBD1	TRBJ1-5	TRBV7-9	few	CASSSFRGESNQPQHF	TGTGCCAGCAGCTCCTTCAGGGGGGAGAGCAATCAGCCCCAGCATTTT
-	TRBJ2-7	TRBV10-3	-	CAISQTNRDYEQYF	TGTGCCATCAGTCAGACCAACAGGGACTACGAGCAGTACTTC
TRBD1	TRBJ2-7	TRBV6-5	-	CASSPWTGGGEQYF	TGTGCCAGCAGTCCTTGGACAGGGGGCGGCGAGCAGTACTTC
TRBD2	TRBJ2-1	TRBV7-2	-	CASSSLAGGVYNEQFF	TGTGCCAGCAGCTCCTTAGCGGGGGGGGTCTACAATGAGCAGTTCTTC
-	TRBJ2-3	TRBV9	-	CASSVGLRTDTQYF	TGTGCCAGCAGCGTAGGGCTTCGCACAGATACGCAGTATTTT
-	TRBJ1-5	TRBV18	-	CASSSWTDNQPQHF	TGTGCCAGCTCATCCTGGACAGATAATCAGCCCCAGCATTTT
-	TRBJ2-6	TRBV27	-	CASSTVNPEDGANVLTF	TGTGCCAGCAGTACGGTGAACCCCGAGGATGGGGCCAACGTCCTGACTTTC
TRBD1	TRBJ1-1	TRBV6-5	few	CASRPSTGVNTEAFF	TGTGCCAGCAGGCCATCAACAGGGGTGAACACTGAAGCTTTCTTT
TRBD1	TRBJ1-1	TRBV6-5	-	CASWRGDRLNTEAFF	TGTGCCAGCTGGAGAGGGGACAGGTTGAACACTGAAGCTTTCTTT
TRBD2	TRBJ2-3	TRBV5-8	-	CASSLILAGGWDSDTQYF	TGTGCCAGCAGTTTGATACTAGCGGGGGGCTGGGATTCAGATACGCAGTATTTT
TRBD1	TRBJ1-1	TRBV12-3/TRBV12-4	few	CASSFGTGEAFF	TGTGCCAGCAGTTTCGGGACAGGTGAAGCTTTCTTT
-	TRBJ2-7	TRBV3-1/TRBV3-2	-	CASSQDPQEAHYEQYF	TGTGCCAGCAGCCAAGATCCTCAGGAGGCTCACTACGAGCAGTACTTC
-	TRBJ2-2	TRBV19	-	CASTRLGLPKTGELFF	TGTGCCAGTACCAGACTAGGTCTCCCGAAGACCGGGGAGCTGTTTTTT
-	TRBJ1-6	TRBV12-3/TRBV12-4	once	CASSLAREGTLHF	TGTGCCAGCAGTTTAGCTCGGGAGGGAACCCTCCACTTT
-	TRBJ1-1	TRBV2	-	CASSAQGFGTEAFF	TGTGCCAGCAGCGCACAGGGTTTTGGCACTGAAGCTTTCTTT
-	TRBJ1-5	TRBV27	-	CASSLKGVRDNQPQHF	TGTGCCAGCAGTTTAAAGGGCGTCAGGGACAATCAGCCCCAGCATTTT
-	TRBJ2-1	TRBV7-7	-	CASSLSTMNEQFF	TGTGCTAGCAGCCTCTCTACGATGAATGAGCAGTTCTTC
-	TRBJ2-2	TRBV12-3/TRBV12-4	-	CASSSAGELFF	TGTGCCAGCAGTTCCGCCGGGGAGCTGTTTTTT
-	TRBJ1-1	TRBV10-3	-	CAISEPPKGGTEAFF	TGTGCCATCAGTGAGCCGCCGAAAGGAGGCACTGAAGCTTTCTTT
TRBD1	TRBJ1-1	TRBV29-1	once	CSVRTGTMNTEAFF	TGCAGCGTCCGGACAGGGACCATGAACACTGAAGCTTTCTTT
-	TRBJ1-4	TRBV15	-	CATSRQGLVTNEKLFF	TGTGCCACCAGCAGACAGGGGCTCGTAACTAATGAAAAACTGTTTTTT
-	TRBJ2-7	TRBV7-8	-	CASSLGVGGYEQYF	TGTGCCAGCAGCTTAGGGGTAGGGGGCTACGAGCAGTACTTC
-	TRBJ2-3	TRBV15	-	CATSSWGGTDTQYF	TGTGCCACCAGCAGTTGGGGGGGCACAGATACGCAGTATTTT
-	TRBJ2-5	TRBV25-1	-	CASSEFVGGGETQYF	TGTGCCAGCAGTGAATTTGTGGGGGGAGGTGAGACCCAGTACTTC
-	TRBJ2-4	TRBV12-5	-	CASGWGEDAKNIQYF	TGTGCTAGTGGTTGGGGGGAGGATGCCAAAAACATTCAGTACTTC
TRBD2	TRBJ2-1	TRBV9	once	CASSVVSRAGGQNEQFF	TGTGCCAGCAGCGTAGTTTCGCGCGCGGGGGGGCAGAATGAGCAGTTCTTC
-	TRBJ1-2	TRBV27	once	CASSLTAANGYTF	TGTGCCAGCAGTTTAACAGCAGCTAATGGCTACACCTTC
-	TRBJ2-3	TRBV4-3	few	CASSQGVGGTDTQYF	TGCGCCAGCAGCCAAGGGGTGGGCGGCACAGATACGCAGTATTTT
TRBD2	TRBJ2-1	TRBV9	once	CASSMRGESEQFF	TGTGCCAGCAGCATGCGGGGGGAATCTGAGCAGTTCTTC
TRBD1	TRBJ1-1	TRBV2	few	CASTSGQKYEAFF	TGTGCCAGCACTTCGGGACAGAAATATGAAGCTTTCTTT
TRBD2	TRBJ2-2	TRBV3-1/TRBV3-2	-	CASSQDGSLAGGRRSGELFF	TGTGCCAGCAGCCAAGATGGGTCGCTAGCGGGGGGGAGGCGCTCCGGGGAGCTGTTTTTT
TRBD1	TRBJ1-1	TRBV5-1	-	CASSLGDRENTEAFF	TGCGCCAGCAGCTTGGGGGACAGGGAAAACACTGAAGCTTTCTTT